The rows below give T cell receptor beta chains drawn from one sample of a study of response to subunit inactivated influenza vaccine. TCRdb redid the calling of the RT-PCR reads with MiXCR, one entry per CDR3 protein. The table records over 800,000 distinct CDR3 sequences, about 20% of them present only once. The sequencing used PBMCs from blood, collected about 5 days after vaccination. The receptors were sampled from a man aged 50 or older who received an inactivated influenza vaccine. CDR3s include the opening cysteine and the closing phenylalanine or tryptophan. Fields, in order: J gene, D gene, clone size, V gene, CDR3 length, CDR3 DNA, CDR3 protein. A D gene is named only where the DNA matches it firmly. Not all rows give a size; the values are once, few, many and, for expanded clones, a class.

j_call: TRBJ2-1
d_call: -
clone_size: -
v_call: TRBV10-2
cdr3_length: 15
cdr3_nt: TGCGCCAGCAGACTTTCGACTAGCTCCTACAATGAGCAGTTCTTC
cdr3_aa: CASRLSTSSYNEQFF

j_call: TRBJ2-1
d_call: TRBD2
clone_size: few
v_call: TRBV11-3
cdr3_length: 14
cdr3_nt: TGTGCCAGCAGCTTAGTGGGAGCTAGCGGGAGTCTGTTCTTC
cdr3_aa: CASSLVGASGSLFF

j_call: TRBJ2-5
d_call: -
clone_size: -
v_call: TRBV12-3/TRBV12-4
cdr3_length: 14
cdr3_nt: TGTGCCAGCAGTACAAACTTAGAGGGGGAGACCCAGTACTTC
cdr3_aa: CASSTNLEGETQYF

j_call: TRBJ1-1
d_call: TRBD1
clone_size: -
v_call: TRBV28
cdr3_length: 17
cdr3_nt: TGTGCCAGCAGTTCCGGACAGGGGGCTAGAGGGAACACTGAAGCTTTCTTT
cdr3_aa: CASSSGQGARGNTEAFF

j_call: TRBJ2-5
d_call: TRBD2
clone_size: few
v_call: TRBV7-7
cdr3_length: 14
cdr3_nt: TGTGCTAGCAGCTCCGGTTGGGGGGGGGAGACCCAGTACTTC
cdr3_aa: CASSSGWGGETQYF

j_call: TRBJ2-3
d_call: TRBD1
clone_size: -
v_call: TRBV5-5
cdr3_length: 17
cdr3_nt: TGTGCCAGCAGCAAGAGCACCGGGACAGGGGTAACAGATACGCAGTATTTT
cdr3_aa: CASSKSTGTGVTDTQYF

j_call: TRBJ2-7
d_call: -
clone_size: few
v_call: TRBV21-1
cdr3_length: 14
cdr3_nt: TGTGCCAGCATCTCATTAGCGGAAACCTACGAGCAGTACTTC
cdr3_aa: CASISLAETYEQYF

j_call: TRBJ2-2
d_call: -
clone_size: few
v_call: TRBV7-2
cdr3_length: 13
cdr3_nt: TGTGCCAGCAGCGCCATGAACACCGGGGAGCTGTTTTTT
cdr3_aa: CASSAMNTGELFF

j_call: TRBJ1-1
d_call: -
clone_size: few
v_call: TRBV29-1
cdr3_length: 13
cdr3_nt: TGCAGCGCTGCGGAGACGGGGAACACTGAAGCTTTCTTT
cdr3_aa: CSAAETGNTEAFF

j_call: TRBJ1-2
d_call: -
clone_size: -
v_call: TRBV6-5
cdr3_length: 14
cdr3_nt: TGTGCCAGCAGTTACATAGGGGTTGGCTATGGCTACACCTTC
cdr3_aa: CASSYIGVGYGYTF

j_call: TRBJ2-3
d_call: -
clone_size: few
v_call: TRBV6-5
cdr3_length: 14
cdr3_nt: TGTGCCAGCAGTTATCTATCCCCCGCAGATACGCAGTATTTT
cdr3_aa: CASSYLSPADTQYF

j_call: TRBJ2-2
d_call: TRBD2
clone_size: -
v_call: TRBV7-7
cdr3_length: 16
cdr3_nt: TGTGCCAGCAGCTCGGGACTAGCGGGAGTGGCCGGGGAGCTGTTTTTT
cdr3_aa: CASSSGLAGVAGELFF

j_call: TRBJ1-4
d_call: -
clone_size: -
v_call: TRBV28
cdr3_length: 14
cdr3_nt: TGTGCCAGCAGCCCTGCGGTCTTTAGTGAAAAACTGTTTTTT
cdr3_aa: CASSPAVFSEKLFF

j_call: TRBJ1-5
d_call: -
clone_size: -
v_call: TRBV12-3/TRBV12-4
cdr3_length: 17
cdr3_nt: TGTGCCAGCAGGCCCCACCGTCAGGGACGTGGCAATCAGCCCCAGCATTTT
cdr3_aa: CASRPHRQGRGNQPQHF

j_call: TRBJ2-5
d_call: -
clone_size: -
v_call: TRBV28
cdr3_length: 15
cdr3_nt: TGTGCCAGCAGTTCCGCGGGCCTCCGAGGGGAGACCCAGTACTTC
cdr3_aa: CASSSAGLRGETQYF

j_call: TRBJ2-3
d_call: -
clone_size: -
v_call: TRBV7-9
cdr3_length: 14
cdr3_nt: TGTGCCAGCAGCTTTCTAGCGAACTCAGATACGCAGTATTTT
cdr3_aa: CASSFLANSDTQYF

j_call: TRBJ2-5
d_call: -
clone_size: many
v_call: TRBV5-1
cdr3_length: 13
cdr3_nt: TGTGCCAGCAGCTTAGCCTTCCAAGAGACCCAGTACTTC
cdr3_aa: CASSLAFQETQYF